These T cell receptor beta chains were read from a single sample in a study of shared clonotypes between healthy human individuals. Profiled with immunoSEQ multiplex PCR; TCRdb holds only in-frame clones, not every one. The table shows 1.4 million or so clones, with around 98.5% occurring only once. The sequenced sample was naive CD4+ T cells sorted from blood. The receptors come from a man aged 30 to 39 in good health. The CDR3 runs from the conserved cysteine through the conserved F or W. D genes are given only for firm matches. Rows may omit the clone size; those that give it use once, few, many or a size class.

clone size	V gene	D gene	J gene	CDR3 protein	CDR3 DNA
.	TRBV7-8	TRBD1	TRBJ2-7	CASSSPGQGRSYEQYF	TGTGCCAGCAGCTCTCCCGGACAGGGGAGAAGTTACGAGCAGTACTTC
.	TRBV6-5	TRBD2	TRBJ2-7	CASSYSAGGSYEQYF	TGTGCCAGCAGTTACTCGGCGGGGGGGTCCTACGAGCAGTACTTC
.	TRBV12-2	.	TRBJ2-1	CASLQFRNNEQFF	TGTGCAAGTCTGCAATTTCGAAACAATGAGCAGTTCTTC
.	TRBV19	TRBD1	TRBJ2-7	CASSIEQGAIYEQYF	TGTGCCAGTAGTATTGAACAGGGGGCTATCTACGAGCAGTACTTC
once	TRBV7-9	.	TRBJ1-1	CASSPMRVGAFF	TGTGCCAGCAGCCCGATGAGGGTTGGGGCTTTCTTT
.	TRBV6-4	TRBD2	TRBJ2-1	CASSAVTSGSGYNEQFF	TGTGCCAGCAGTGCCGTGACTAGCGGGAGCGGCTACAATGAGCAGTTCTTC
.	TRBV5-1	.	TRBJ1-1	CASSFFGIDTEAFF	TGCGCCAGCAGCTTCTTCGGGATCGACACTGAAGCTTTCTTT
.	TRBV5-6	TRBD2	TRBJ2-3	CASSLGGGPLDTQYF	TGTGCCAGCAGCTTGGGGGGAGGGCCATTAGATACGCAGTATTTT
.	TRBV6-5	TRBD1	TRBJ1-2	CASRTGQAGYTF	TGTGCCAGCAGAACTGGACAGGCGGGCTACACCTTC
once	TRBV10-1	TRBD2	TRBJ2-1	CASSELAGKRGWSYNEQFF	TGCGCCAGCAGTGAGCTAGCGGGAAAACGTGGATGGTCCTACAATGAGCAGTTCTTC
.	TRBV11-2	TRBD1	TRBJ2-5	CASGVRGMTQYF	TGTGCCAGCGGCGTCAGGGGGATGACCCAGTACTTC
.	TRBV11-3	.	TRBJ2-1	CASSPGTSLLNEQFF	TGTGCCAGCAGCCCAGGGACATCCTTACTCAATGAGCAGTTCTTC
once	TRBV28	TRBD2	TRBJ2-4	CASSRGPGLAGVGAKNIQYF	TGTGCCAGCAGCCGAGGGCCGGGACTAGCGGGAGTCGGGGCCAAAAACATTCAGTACTTC
.	TRBV15	TRBD1	TRBJ1-4	CATSRGTDPNEKLFF	TGTGCCACCAGCAGGGGGACAGACCCGAATGAAAAACTGTTTTTT
.	TRBV19	.	TRBJ1-1	CATQPTGMNTEAFF	TGTGCCACCCAACCGACAGGTATGAACACTGAAGCTTTCTTT
.	TRBV7-8	TRBD1	TRBJ2-5	CASSFTTGGVETQYF	TGTGCCAGCAGCTTTACGACAGGGGGCGTGGAGACCCAGTACTTC
.	TRBV7-2	.	TRBJ2-5	CASSYSPLETQYF	TGTGCCAGCAGCTACTCACCCCTCGAGACCCAGTACTTC
.	TRBV5-1	TRBD1	TRBJ2-1	CASSLETGGIYEQFF	TGCGCCAGCAGCTTGGAGACAGGGGGGATTTATGAGCAGTTCTTC
.	TRBV5-1	TRBD1	TRBJ2-3	CASRPGTGGPDTQYF	TGCGCCAGCCGACCCGGGACAGGGGGGCCAGATACGCAGTATTTT
.	TRBV25-1	.	TRBJ1-4	CASSEFQAIAEKLFF	TGTGCCAGCAGTGAATTCCAGGCCATTGCCGAAAAACTGTTTTTT
.	TRBV9	.	TRBJ2-2	CASTSIGGPTGELFF	TGTGCCAGCACCTCAATCGGGGGTCCCACCGGGGAGCTGTTTTTT
.	TRBV28	TRBD1	TRBJ1-1	CASKFRDRVTEAFF	TGTGCCAGCAAGTTCCGGGACAGGGTAACTGAAGCTTTCTTT